This TCR beta chain was recorded in a study of graft-versus-host responses after intestinal transplantation. Study background: Among the recipients, all got anti-thymocyte globulin induction and then tacrolimus and steroids for around 3 years. Findings and caveats of the study: Patients who carried graft-donor T cell macrochimerism also had high graft-versus-host to host-versus-graft clonal ratios in their allografts. Recipient marrow harbored GvH clones, some of which surfaced first in ileum or blood.

Lymphocytes (intraepithelial and lamina propria) were released by processing the graft tissue. Data came from immunoSEQ multiplex PCR; TCRdb stores just in-frame clones and leaves some out. The data show roughly 27,000 clones, around 80% seen once. In regard to this clone: Its specificity is not known.

The CDR3 has 12 amino acids. V dropped 10 bases and J dropped 3 bases, with 13 bases sitting between them. Germline CDR1 and CDR2: SNHLY and FYNNEI. This receptor was taken from a human patient who received an intestinal transplant, so some T cells may come from the graft donor. J is TRBJ2-7 and V is TRBV2; D unresolved. This specimen was ileum tissue, taken 98 days after intestinal transplantation. The CDR3 loop reads CATQSPSYEQYF. CDR3 bases: TGTGCCACCCAAAGCCCGAGCTACGAGCAGTACTTC.